The sequence of this TCR beta chain was determined in a study of beta chain features in type 1 diabetes (dated by TCRdb to the late 2010s). Notes on the research overall: Patients and healthy donors did not differ in mean age, gender distribution, total cell number or subset yield. A total of approximately 99,000,000 sorted cells were examined across all samples, and RNA yield correlated strongly with the number of cells per subset. The study compared TCRB repertoires of sorted circulating CD4+ T cell subsets between recently diagnosed type 1 diabetes patients and matched healthy donors. Regulatory and stem cell-like memory subsets were isolated from only 8 patients and roughly 8 healthy donors, whereas naive and central memory subsets came from all 28 donors. Study-wide conclusions, independent of this receptor: At VDJ recombination sites, patients with type 1 diabetes made fewer insertions and deleted more nucleotides, a pattern implying thymic rearrangement abnormalities. Shorter templates might be favored by PCR, yet because patient and control samples were amplified and corrected together, any such skew would affect both groups equally. Sequencing cDNA rather than genomic DNA could over-represent highly expressing activated cells, although activation and CD3 levels did not differ between groups. Naive, central memory and regulatory TCRB repertoires appeared more similar among patients than among healthy donors. A moderate but significant shortening of TCRB CDR3 length was observed in type 1 diabetes patients in all four CD4+ subsets. Because the HLA sub-analyses included only small numbers of individuals, any influence of HLA type on TCRB rearrangement was left unresolved.

The entire isolated RNA was reverse transcribed using the High Capacity cDNA Reverse Transcription Kit, and thus expressed TCRB transcripts were sequenced. Deep immunoSEQ sequencing was applied to naive, central memory and regulatory T cell samples, giving an average of roughly 3.5 million total reads per sample. Sorted cells were lysed in RLT buffer and RNA was extracted with DNase-treated RNeasy Micro or Mini kits, depending on cell number. To prevent cross-contamination, every cell subset was processed on its own, while patient and healthy donor samples were processed together. The immunoSEQ multiplex PCR was used to amplify TCRB sequences from cDNA, generating 87-bp fragments that spanned the CDR3 region. Sequencing of the amplicons was performed on the Illumina HiSeq platform. The study's own analysis went as follows. PCR bias was corrected computationally using synthetic template baselines, and reads within Hamming distance 2 were collapsed, with unmergeable singletons discarded. By aligning reads against IMGT, V, D and J genes, CDR3 length, and insertions or deletions at six rearrangement sites were assigned. Within each subset, clonotype counts were normalized to sorted cell number, and only after that were true diversity and Gini coefficients computed with the tcR R package. Repertoire sharing was quantified using the overlap coefficient calculated on TCRB nucleotide sequences. Out-of-frame TCRB sequences from naive cells were analyzed to stand in for the pre-selection repertoire. In its TCRdb copy, this immuneACCESS table keeps in-frame sequences only and misses some clones. Where compared with another copy, unresolved V genes explain less than half of these, and the others have no known cause. V and J calls and clone size come straight from that table; D and trimming were deduced from the DNA. The sample records 200,000 to 300,000 clones, roughly 70% of which are singletons. Around 0.057% of the sample is held by the ten biggest clonotypes.

Note on this clone: Its target antigen remains unknown. Nothing much larger sits one base from this clone, and base qualities are not available.

A single peripheral blood draw of about 120 mL on average was collected from each donor into heparinised tubes. A BD FACSAria II was used to sort naive, central memory, regulatory and stem cell-like memory CD4+ T cells with a panel that included CD45RO, CCR7, CD25, CD127, CD95 and CD27. All sorted populations exceeded 95% purity. PBMCs were isolated right away by Lymphoprep density gradient centrifugation and were stained directly, without culture. To minimize batch effects, samples were stained and sorted in pairs, one healthy donor with one patient per experiment. Ends trimmed: V by 4 bases, J by 15 bases; bases unmatched to a gene: 9. Sequences KGHSH (CDR1) and LQKENI (CDR2) are obtained from the germline V gene. Taken from cysteine to phenylalanine, the CDR3 has 13 residues. CDR3 DNA is the only sequence kept; it has 39 bases, read in frame from the first base.

Sequencing was carried out using naive CD4+ T cells from blood. Reading the label with the study, this specimen's cell subset or site is: true naive CD4+ T cells. The chain is made from TRBV18 and TRBJ2-1; 10 nucleotides in the junction match TRBD1. The clonotype comes from a man younger than 45 in good health. CDR3 region: CASSQLLDRGPFF. The sequenced DNA: TGTGCCAGCTCACAACTACTTGACAGGGGGCCGTTCTTC.